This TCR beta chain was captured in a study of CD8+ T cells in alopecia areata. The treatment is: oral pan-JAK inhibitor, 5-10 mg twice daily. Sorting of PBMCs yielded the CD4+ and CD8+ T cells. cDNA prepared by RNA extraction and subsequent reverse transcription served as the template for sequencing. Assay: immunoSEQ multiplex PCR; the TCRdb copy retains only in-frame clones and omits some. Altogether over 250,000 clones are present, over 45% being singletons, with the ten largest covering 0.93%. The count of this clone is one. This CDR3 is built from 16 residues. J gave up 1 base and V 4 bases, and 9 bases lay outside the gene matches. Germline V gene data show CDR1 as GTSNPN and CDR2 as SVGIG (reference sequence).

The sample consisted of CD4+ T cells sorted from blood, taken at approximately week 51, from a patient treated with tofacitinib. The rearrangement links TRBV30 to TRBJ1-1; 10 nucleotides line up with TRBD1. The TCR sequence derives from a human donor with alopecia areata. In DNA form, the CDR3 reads TGTGCCTGGAAGGCTGGAAGACAGGGGGCGAACACTGAAGCTTTCTTT. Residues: CAWKAGRQGANTEAFF.